Shown below are 5 T cell receptor beta chains from a single sample sequenced in a study of CD8+ T cells in alopecia areata (dated by TCRdb to 2016 to 2019). Library method: the immunoSEQ multiplex PCR assay. RNA was extracted from all samples and reverse transcribed into cDNA, which served as template for TCR sequencing. Not all clones reach the TCRdb copy of this immuneACCESS table, which keeps in-frame sequences only. Checked studies attribute under half of the gap to unresolved V genes and leave the rest unexplained. The sample has about 140,000 clones on record, 40% to 55% of them singletons. Over 0.85% of the sample rests with the top ten. This specimen's time point label, interpreted: baseline before oral tofacitinib. The starting material was CD4+ T cells sorted from blood, obtained at week 0. The source of these receptors is a human donor with alopecia areata.

Here the CDR3 reads CASSSNSATDTQYF. CDR3 sequence (DNA): TGTGCCAGCAGCTCCAATAGCGCGACAGATACGCAGTATTTT. The J gene is TRBJ2-3, the V gene TRBV7-2; TRBD2 might be the D (5 bases). The germline CDR1 and CDR2 sequences are SGHTA and FQGNSA. V was cut by 4 bases and J by 3 bases, with 11 bases left in between. This CDR3 spans 14 amino acids.

V usage is TRBV20-1 and J usage is TRBJ1-2; D call uncertain. CDR1 DFQATT and CDR2 SNEGSKA come from the germline V gene (reference sequence). The CDR3 loop spans 8 amino acids. The CDR3 loop reads CGVYGYTF. The CDR3 DNA is TGCGGGGTCTATGGCTACACCTTC.

The rearrangement joins TRBV4-1 to TRBJ1-2, with 9 bases that match TRBD1. V dropped 2 bases and J dropped 2; count of bases not matched to a gene: 6. Germline V gene sequence: CDR1 MGHRA, CDR2 YSYEKL. This CDR3 is 16 amino acids long. The CDR3 DNA reads TGCGCCAGCAGCCAATTAACAGGGGGCGTCAACTATGGCTACACCTTC. Amino acids: CASSQLTGGVNYGYTF.

The table lists this clone with a few counts. The chain employs TRBV7-9 and TRBJ2-2; D remains ambiguous. Germline V gene sequence: CDR1 SEHNR, CDR2 FQNEAQ (reference sequence). CDR3 length: 14 amino acids. V was shortened by 1 base and J by 4 bases, with 7 bases between the two germline ends. The CDR3 loop is CASSLGAPTGELFF. The CDR3 bases are TGTGCCAGCAGCTTAGGGGCACCCACCGGGGAGCTGTTTTTT.

There are a few counts of this clone. The gene calls are TRBV30 and TRBJ2-1; D is unclear. This CDR3 has 12 amino acids. The germline V gene has CDR1 GTSNPN and CDR2 SVGIG (reference sequence). V gave up 5 bases and J gave up 7 bases, with 12 bases separating them. This chain's CDR3 is CAWEVKGNEQFF. The CDR3, as DNA: TGTGCCTGGGAAGTGAAAGGGAATGAGCAGTTCTTC.